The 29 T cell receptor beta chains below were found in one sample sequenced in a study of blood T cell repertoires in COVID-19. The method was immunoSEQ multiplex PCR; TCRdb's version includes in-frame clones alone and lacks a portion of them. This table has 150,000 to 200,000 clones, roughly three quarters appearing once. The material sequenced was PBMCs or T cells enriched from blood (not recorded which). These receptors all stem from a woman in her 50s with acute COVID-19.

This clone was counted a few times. The CDR3 here is CASSLTQGSEAFF. In DNA, the CDR3 is TGTGCCAGCAGCCTCACTCAGGGATCTGAAGCTTTCTTT. V usage is TRBV11-2 and J usage is TRBJ1-1, with a possible D match to TRBD1 (5 bases). V was pared by 5 bases and J by 6 bases, with 13 bases between. Looked up from germline, CDR1 is SGHAT and CDR2 is FQNNGV. This CDR3 region has 13 residues.

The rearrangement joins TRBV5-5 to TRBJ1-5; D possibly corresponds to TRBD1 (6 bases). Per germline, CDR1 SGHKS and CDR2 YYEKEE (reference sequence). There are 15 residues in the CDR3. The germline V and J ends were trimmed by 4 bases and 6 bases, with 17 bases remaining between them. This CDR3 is CASSPQIGQIQPQHF. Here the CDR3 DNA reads TGTGCCAGCAGCCCGCAAATTGGACAGATTCAGCCCCAGCATTTT.

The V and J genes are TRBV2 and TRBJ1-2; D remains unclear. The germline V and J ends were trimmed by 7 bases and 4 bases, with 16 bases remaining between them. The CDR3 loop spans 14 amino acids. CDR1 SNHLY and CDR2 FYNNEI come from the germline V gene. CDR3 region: CASNSAPGSYGYTF. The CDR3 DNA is TGTGCCAGCAACTCGGCCCCGGGGAGCTATGGCTACACCTTC.

The CDR3 coding sequence is TGTGCCAGCAGCTTAGGGAGGACAGGGACCTTTAACTATGGCTACACCTTC. Amino acids: CASSLGRTGTFNYGYTF. This chain joins TRBV7-9 and TRBJ1-2; 8 bases agree with TRBD1. V shed 1 base and J 1 base; nucleotides not matched to a gene: 8. CDR3 size: 17 residues. Germline V lookup: CDR1 SEHNR, CDR2 FQNEAQ (reference sequence). Complete variable domain (other parts from reference TRBV7-9 and TRBJ1-2): DTGVSQNPRHKITKRGQNVTFRCDPISEHNRLYWYRQTLGQGPEFLTYFQNEAQLEKSRLLSDRFSAERPKGSFSTLEIQRTEQGDSAMYLCASSLGRTGTFNYGYTFGSGTRLTVV.

Here the CDR3 reads CASSQEGAVSSGYGYTF. The CDR3 nucleotides are TGCGCCAGCAGCCAAGAAGGGGCAGTTTCGTCTGGCTATGGCTACACCTTC. The chain links TRBV4-1 to TRBJ1-2, with a possible D match to TRBD1 (5 bases). Looked up from germline, CDR1 is MGHRA and CDR2 is YSYEKL. The CDR3 extends over 17 amino acids. V lost 0 bases and J lost 4, with 18 bases in between.

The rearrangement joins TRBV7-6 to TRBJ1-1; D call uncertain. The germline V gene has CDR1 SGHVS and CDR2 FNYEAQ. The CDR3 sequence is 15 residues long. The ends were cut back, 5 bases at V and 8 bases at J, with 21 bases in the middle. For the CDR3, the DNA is TGTGCCAGCAGCCCAAGACAAGGAACACCCCTCGAAGCTTTCTTT. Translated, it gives CASSPRQGTPLEAFF.

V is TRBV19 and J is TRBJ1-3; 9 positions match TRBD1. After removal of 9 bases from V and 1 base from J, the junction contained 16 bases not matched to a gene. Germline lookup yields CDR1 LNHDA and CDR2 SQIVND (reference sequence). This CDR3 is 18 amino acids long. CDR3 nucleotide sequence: TGTGCCAGCCTTCCGAGGACAGGGGCCTTCTCTTCTGGAAACACCATATATTTT. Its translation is CASLPRTGAFSSGNTIYF.

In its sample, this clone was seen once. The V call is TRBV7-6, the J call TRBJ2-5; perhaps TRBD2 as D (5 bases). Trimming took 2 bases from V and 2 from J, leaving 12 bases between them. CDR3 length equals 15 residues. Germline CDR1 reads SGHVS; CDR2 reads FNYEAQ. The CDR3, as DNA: TGTGCCAGCAGCTTATCCACGGGGATACAAGAGACCCAGTACTTC. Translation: CASSLSTGIQETQYF.

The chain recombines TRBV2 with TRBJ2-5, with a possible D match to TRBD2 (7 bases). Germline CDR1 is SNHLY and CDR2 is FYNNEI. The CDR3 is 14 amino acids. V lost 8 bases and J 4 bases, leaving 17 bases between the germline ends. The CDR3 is CASGRQRGGETQYF. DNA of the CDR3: TGTGCCAGCGGAAGACAGAGGGGGGGAGAGACCCAGTACTTC. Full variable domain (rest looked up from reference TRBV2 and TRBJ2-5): EPEVTQTPSHQVTQMGQEVILRCVPISNHLYFYWYRQILGQKVEFLVSFYNNEISEKSEIFDDQFSVERPDGSNFTLKIRSTKLEDSAMYFCASGRQRGGETQYFGPGTRLLVL.

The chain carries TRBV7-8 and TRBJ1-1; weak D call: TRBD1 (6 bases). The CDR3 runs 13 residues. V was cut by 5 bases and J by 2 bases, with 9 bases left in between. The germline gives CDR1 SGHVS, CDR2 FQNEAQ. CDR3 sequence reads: CASSLQGNTEAFF. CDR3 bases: TGTGCCAGCAGCCTACAGGGTAACACTGAAGCTTTCTTT.

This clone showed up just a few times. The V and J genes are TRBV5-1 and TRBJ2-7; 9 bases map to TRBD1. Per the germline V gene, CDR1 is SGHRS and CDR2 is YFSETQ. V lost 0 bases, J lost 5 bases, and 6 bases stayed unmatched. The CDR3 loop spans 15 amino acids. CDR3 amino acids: CASSLGDRDYHEQYV. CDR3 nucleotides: TGCGCCAGCAGCTTGGGGGACAGGGATTACCACGAGCAGTACGTC.

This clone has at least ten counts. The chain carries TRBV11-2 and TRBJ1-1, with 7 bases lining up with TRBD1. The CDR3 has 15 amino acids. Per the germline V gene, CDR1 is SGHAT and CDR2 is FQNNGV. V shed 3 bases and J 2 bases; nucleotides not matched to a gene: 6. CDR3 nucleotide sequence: TGTGCCAGCAGCTTGTCCGGGACAGTAAACACTGAAGCTTTCTTT. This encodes CASSLSGTVNTEAFF.

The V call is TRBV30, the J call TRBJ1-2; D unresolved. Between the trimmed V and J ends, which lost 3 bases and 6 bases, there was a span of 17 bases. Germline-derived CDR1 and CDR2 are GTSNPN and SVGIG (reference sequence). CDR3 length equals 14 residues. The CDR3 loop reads CAWSYRGASHGYTF. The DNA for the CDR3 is TGTGCCTGGAGCTATCGTGGAGCAAGTCATGGCTACACCTTC.

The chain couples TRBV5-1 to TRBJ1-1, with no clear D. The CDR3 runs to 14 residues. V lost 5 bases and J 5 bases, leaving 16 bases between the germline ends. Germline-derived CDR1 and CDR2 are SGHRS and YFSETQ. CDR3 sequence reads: CASSSDGERTEAFF. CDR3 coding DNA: TGCGCCAGCAGTTCGGACGGGGAGAGAACTGAAGCTTTCTTT.

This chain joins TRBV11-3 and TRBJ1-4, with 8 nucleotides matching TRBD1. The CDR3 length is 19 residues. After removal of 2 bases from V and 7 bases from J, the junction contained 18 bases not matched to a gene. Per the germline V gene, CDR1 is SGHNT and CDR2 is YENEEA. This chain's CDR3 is CASSLPPRNRGSEVEKLFF. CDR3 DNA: TGTGCCAGCAGCTTACCACCCCGGAACAGGGGGTCGGAGGTTGAAAAACTGTTTTTT.

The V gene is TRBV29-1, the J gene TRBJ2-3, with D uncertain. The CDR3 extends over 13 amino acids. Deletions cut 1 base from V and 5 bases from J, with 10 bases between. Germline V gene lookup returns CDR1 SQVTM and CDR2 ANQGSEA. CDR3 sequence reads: CSVEALLGDTQYF. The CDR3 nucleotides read TGCAGCGTTGAAGCCCTCCTCGGAGATACGCAGTATTTT.

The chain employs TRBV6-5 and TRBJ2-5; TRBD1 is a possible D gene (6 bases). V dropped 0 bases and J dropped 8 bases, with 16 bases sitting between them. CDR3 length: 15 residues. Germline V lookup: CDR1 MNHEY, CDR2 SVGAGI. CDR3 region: CASSYSSEGVDTQYF. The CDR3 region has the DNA TGTGCCAGCAGTTACTCCTCCGAGGGGGTGGACACCCAGTACTTC.

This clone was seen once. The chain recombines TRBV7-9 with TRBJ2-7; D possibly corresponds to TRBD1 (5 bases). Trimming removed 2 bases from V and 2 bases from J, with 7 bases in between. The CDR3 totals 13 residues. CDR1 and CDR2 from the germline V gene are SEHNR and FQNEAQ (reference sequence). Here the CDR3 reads CASSLKGPYEQYV. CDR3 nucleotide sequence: TGTGCCAGCAGCTTAAAGGGGCCCTACGAGCAGTACGTC.

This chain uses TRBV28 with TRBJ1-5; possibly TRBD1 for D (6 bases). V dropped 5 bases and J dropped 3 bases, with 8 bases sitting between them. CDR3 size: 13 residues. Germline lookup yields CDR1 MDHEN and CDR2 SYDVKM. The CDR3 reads CASSTGSNQPQHF. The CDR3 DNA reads TGTGCCAGCAGTACAGGGTCCAATCAGCCCCAGCATTTT.

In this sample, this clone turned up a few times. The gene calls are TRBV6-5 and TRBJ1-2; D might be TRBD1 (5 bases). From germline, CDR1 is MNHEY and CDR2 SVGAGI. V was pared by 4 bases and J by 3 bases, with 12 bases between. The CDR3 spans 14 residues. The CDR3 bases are TGTGCCAGCAGTTCTCTCAGGGTACACTATGGCTACACCTTC. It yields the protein CASSSLRVHYGYTF.

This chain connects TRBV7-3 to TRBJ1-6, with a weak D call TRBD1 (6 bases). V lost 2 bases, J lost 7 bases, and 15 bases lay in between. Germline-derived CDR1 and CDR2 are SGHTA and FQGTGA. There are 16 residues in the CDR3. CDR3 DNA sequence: TGTGCCAGCAGCTTAGGGACAAGGGGGACGAATTCACCCCTCCACTTT. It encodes CASSLGTRGTNSPLHF.

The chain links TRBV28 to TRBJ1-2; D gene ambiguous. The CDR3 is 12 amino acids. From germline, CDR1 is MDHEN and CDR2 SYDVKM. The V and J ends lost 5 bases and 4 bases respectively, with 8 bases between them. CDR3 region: CASSTATYGYTF. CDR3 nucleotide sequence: TGTGCCAGCAGTACAGCTACCTATGGCTACACCTTC.

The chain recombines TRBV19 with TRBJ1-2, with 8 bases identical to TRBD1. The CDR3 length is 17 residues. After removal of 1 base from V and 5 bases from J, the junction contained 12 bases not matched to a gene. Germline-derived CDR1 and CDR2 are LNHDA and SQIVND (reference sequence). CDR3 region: CASSIGTGPGISYGYTF. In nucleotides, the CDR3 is TGTGCCAGTAGTATAGGGACAGGGCCGGGGATTTCGTATGGCTACACCTTC.

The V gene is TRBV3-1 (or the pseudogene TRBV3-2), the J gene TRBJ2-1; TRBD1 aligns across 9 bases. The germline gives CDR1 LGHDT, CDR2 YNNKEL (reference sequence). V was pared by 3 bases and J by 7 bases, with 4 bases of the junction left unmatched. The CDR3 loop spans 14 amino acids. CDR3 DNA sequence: TGTGCCAGCAGCCATCGGGACAGGGTTAATGAGCAGTTCTTC. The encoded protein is CASSHRDRVNEQFF.

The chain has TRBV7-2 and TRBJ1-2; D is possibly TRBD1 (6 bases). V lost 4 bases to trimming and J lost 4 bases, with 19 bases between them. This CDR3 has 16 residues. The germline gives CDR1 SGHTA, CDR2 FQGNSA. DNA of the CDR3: TGTGCCAGCAGCTCCTCCCACAGGGCCGGAAGCTATGGCTACACCTTC. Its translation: CASSSSHRAGSYGYTF.

CDR3 in DNA: TGCGCCAGCGGAGCGGGGGGTGGTAGCACAGATACGCAGTATTTT. It is translated as CASGAGGGSTDTQYF. This sequence joins TRBV10-1 and TRBJ2-3, with 9 bases aligning to TRBD2. This CDR3 spans 15 amino acids. The junction had 6 bases not matched to a gene; V was cut back by 8 bases and J by 0 bases. Germline CDR1 reads WNHNN; CDR2 reads SYGVQD (reference sequence).

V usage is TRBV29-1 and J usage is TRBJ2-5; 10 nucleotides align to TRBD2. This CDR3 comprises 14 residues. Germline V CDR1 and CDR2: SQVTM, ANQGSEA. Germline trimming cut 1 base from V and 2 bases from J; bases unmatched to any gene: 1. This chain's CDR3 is CSVEGTSGQETQYF. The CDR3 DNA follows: TGCAGCGTTGAAGGGACTAGCGGACAAGAGACCCAGTACTTC.

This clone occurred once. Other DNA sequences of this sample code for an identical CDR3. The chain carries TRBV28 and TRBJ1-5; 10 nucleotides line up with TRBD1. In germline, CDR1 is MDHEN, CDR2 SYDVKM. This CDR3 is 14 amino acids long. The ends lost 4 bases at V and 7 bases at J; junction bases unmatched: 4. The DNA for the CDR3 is TGTGCCAGCAGTTCGGGACAGGGGAACCAGCCCCAGCATTTT. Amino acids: CASSSGQGNQPQHF.

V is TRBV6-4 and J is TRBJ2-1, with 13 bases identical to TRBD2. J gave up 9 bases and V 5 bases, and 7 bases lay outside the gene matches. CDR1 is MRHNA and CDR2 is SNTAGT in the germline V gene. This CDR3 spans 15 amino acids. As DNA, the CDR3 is TGTGCCAGCAGTAGTGGACTAGCGGGGGTCAGTGAGCAGTTCTTC. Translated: CASSSGLAGVSEQFF.